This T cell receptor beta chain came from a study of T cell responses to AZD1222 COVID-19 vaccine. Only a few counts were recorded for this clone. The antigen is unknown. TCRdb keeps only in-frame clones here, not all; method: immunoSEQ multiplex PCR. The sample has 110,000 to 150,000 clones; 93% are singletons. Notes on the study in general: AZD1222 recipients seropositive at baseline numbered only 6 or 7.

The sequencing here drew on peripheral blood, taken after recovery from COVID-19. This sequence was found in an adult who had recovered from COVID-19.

CDR3 sequence reads: CASSDSTSPSNEQFF. The CDR3 nucleotides read TGTGCCAGCAGTGACTCGACTAGCCCTTCCAATGAGCAGTTCTTC. The V and J genes are TRBV6-4 and TRBJ2-1; 7 bases map to TRBD2. The length of the CDR3 is 15 residues. CDR1 MRHNA and CDR2 SNTAGT come from the germline V gene. V gave up 0 bases and J gave up 6 bases; unmatched junction bases: 5.